Sequencing of this T cell receptor (beta chain) was carried out in a study of early T cells in non-severe SARS-CoV-2 infection. This clonotype was seen many times. The CDR3 extends over 12 amino acids. In germline, CDR1 is MNHEY, CDR2 SVGEGT. V was pared by 3 bases and J by 5 bases, with 8 bases between. TCRdb analysed the 5' RACE reads with MiXCR anew, one entry per CDR3 protein. The profile shows about 30,000 distinct CDR3 sequences, roughly 3.9% of them singletons. This rearrangement joins TRBV6-2 or TRBV6-3 to TRBJ2-7; D is unresolved. The sequencing input was whole blood. The origin of this receptor is an adult who was a healthcare worker with PCR-confirmed SARS-CoV-2 infection or an uninfected control (not recorded which). The CDR3: CASSYGVHEQYF. In DNA form, the CDR3 reads TGTGCCAGCAGTTATGGGGTCCACGAGCAGTACTTC.